This is a list of T cell receptor beta chains from one sample in a study of OX40 agonist ivuxolimab in advanced cancers. Assay: immunoSEQ multiplex PCR; the TCRdb copy retains only in-frame clones and omits some. Here the sample spans under 60,000 clones, roughly 88% being singletons. Here the sequenced sample was CD4+ or CD8+ T cells sorted from blood, taken in a trial of the OX40 agonist ivuxolimab. All receptors derive from an adult with an advanced solid tumor such as melanoma, head and neck, liver or kidney cancer. The CDR3 runs from the conserved cysteine through the conserved F or W. The order of the fields is D gene, V gene, clone size, J gene, CDR3 protein, CDR3 DNA. D genes are given only for firm matches. A row's size may be missing; if present it is once, few, many or a size class.

d_gene: NA; v_gene: TRBV11-2; abundance: NA; j_gene: TRBJ1-1; CDR3aa: CASSFQGRTEAFF; CDR3nt: TGTGCCAGCAGCTTTCAGGGAAGAACTGAAGCTTTCTTT
d_gene: NA; v_gene: TRBV7-9; abundance: NA; j_gene: TRBJ1-4; CDR3aa: CASSIDGSTNEKLFF; CDR3nt: TGTGCCAGCAGCATCGACGGTTCAACTAATGAAAAACTGTTTTTT
d_gene: NA; v_gene: TRBV28; abundance: NA; j_gene: TRBJ2-4; CDR3aa: CASDSGGAPNIQYF; CDR3nt: TGTGCCAGCGATTCGGGGGGCGCTCCGAACATTCAGTACTTC
d_gene: TRBD1; v_gene: TRBV15; abundance: NA; j_gene: TRBJ2-1; CDR3aa: CATREQGGYNEQFF; CDR3nt: TGTGCCACCCGGGAACAGGGGGGCTACAATGAGCAGTTCTTC
d_gene: TRBD1; v_gene: TRBV6-6; abundance: NA; j_gene: TRBJ1-2; CDR3aa: CASGQGGDGYTF; CDR3nt: TGTGCCAGTGGACAGGGTGGGGATGGCTACACCTTC
d_gene: NA; v_gene: TRBV6-5; abundance: once; j_gene: TRBJ1-1; CDR3aa: CASSYPGGTEAFF; CDR3nt: TGTGCCAGCAGCTACCCCGGGGGGACTGAAGCTTTCTTT
d_gene: NA; v_gene: TRBV6-1; abundance: NA; j_gene: TRBJ1-5; CDR3aa: CASSEILQGAVGAQHF; CDR3nt: TGTGCCAGCAGTGAAATTCTGCAAGGGGCGGTCGGGGCCCAGCATTTT
d_gene: NA; v_gene: TRBV7-3; abundance: NA; j_gene: TRBJ1-6; CDR3aa: CASSFEGPNNNSPLHF; CDR3nt: TGTGCCAGCAGCTTCGAGGGTCCGAACAATAATTCACCCCTCCACTTT
d_gene: TRBD1; v_gene: TRBV5-1; abundance: NA; j_gene: TRBJ2-1; CDR3aa: CASSLRTGGNEQFF; CDR3nt: TGCGCCAGCAGCCTTCGGACAGGGGGTAATGAGCAGTTCTTC
d_gene: NA; v_gene: TRBV5-1; abundance: NA; j_gene: TRBJ1-2; CDR3aa: CASSRDGPNYGYTF; CDR3nt: TGCGCCAGCAGCCGGGACGGACCTAACTATGGCTACACCTTC
d_gene: TRBD1; v_gene: TRBV7-9; abundance: NA; j_gene: TRBJ2-7; CDR3aa: CASSSDRGEEQYF; CDR3nt: TGTGCCAGCAGCTCGGACAGGGGAGAAGAGCAGTACTTC
d_gene: NA; v_gene: TRBV6-1; abundance: NA; j_gene: TRBJ1-1; CDR3aa: CASSPPTGNTEAFF; CDR3nt: TGTGCCAGCAGCCCGCCGACAGGGAACACTGAAGCTTTCTTT
d_gene: NA; v_gene: TRBV28; abundance: NA; j_gene: TRBJ2-3; CDR3aa: CASSLDADTQYF; CDR3nt: TGTGCCAGCAGTTTGGATGCAGATACGCAGTATTTT
d_gene: NA; v_gene: TRBV19; abundance: NA; j_gene: TRBJ1-6; CDR3aa: CASSSGQISSPLHF; CDR3nt: TGTGCCAGTTCTTCCGGACAGATAAGTTCACCCCTCCACTTT
d_gene: NA; v_gene: TRBV7-9; abundance: NA; j_gene: TRBJ1-1; CDR3aa: CASSLVDTEAFF; CDR3nt: TGTGCCAGCAGCTTAGTGGACACTGAAGCTTTCTTT
d_gene: NA; v_gene: TRBV2; abundance: once; j_gene: TRBJ1-1; CDR3aa: CASSARALNTEAFF; CDR3nt: TGTGCCAGCAGTGCCAGGGCGCTGAACACTGAAGCTTTCTTT
d_gene: NA; v_gene: TRBV9; abundance: few; j_gene: TRBJ1-1; CDR3aa: CASSRGDATEAFF; CDR3nt: TGTGCCAGCAGTCGCGGTGATGCCACTGAAGCTTTCTTT
d_gene: NA; v_gene: TRBV6-5; abundance: NA; j_gene: TRBJ1-5; CDR3aa: CASSYSGSNQPQHF; CDR3nt: TGTGCCAGCAGTTACTCGGGTAGCAATCAGCCCCAGCATTTT
d_gene: NA; v_gene: TRBV2; abundance: NA; j_gene: TRBJ2-1; CDR3aa: CATKGDTPYNEQFF; CDR3nt: TGTGCCACCAAGGGGGACACACCCTACAATGAGCAGTTCTTC
d_gene: NA; v_gene: TRBV5-8; abundance: NA; j_gene: TRBJ2-7; CDR3aa: CASSFSHEQYF; CDR3nt: TGTGCCAGCAGCTTTTCCCACGAGCAGTACTTC
d_gene: NA; v_gene: TRBV9; abundance: NA; j_gene: TRBJ2-3; CDR3aa: CARGRSTDTQYF; CDR3nt: TGTGCCAGAGGGCGTAGCACAGATACGCAGTATTTT
d_gene: NA; v_gene: TRBV7-6; abundance: NA; j_gene: TRBJ2-5; CDR3aa: CASLLGAGRGETQYF; CDR3nt: TGTGCCAGCCTGCTTGGTGCGGGTAGGGGAGAGACCCAGTACTTC
d_gene: NA; v_gene: TRBV29-1; abundance: NA; j_gene: TRBJ2-7; CDR3aa: CSVLEGTYEQYF; CDR3nt: TGCAGCGTTTTAGAGGGAACCTACGAGCAGTACTTC
d_gene: NA; v_gene: TRBV7-2; abundance: NA; j_gene: TRBJ2-2; CDR3aa: CASRSLNTGELFF; CDR3nt: TGTGCCAGCCGGAGCCTGAACACCGGGGAGCTGTTTTTT
d_gene: TRBD2; v_gene: TRBV5-6; abundance: NA; j_gene: TRBJ2-7; CDR3aa: CASSRTSGLTYEQYF; CDR3nt: TGTGCCAGCAGCCGGACTAGCGGGCTCACCTACGAGCAGTACTTC
d_gene: TRBD1; v_gene: TRBV10-1; abundance: NA; j_gene: TRBJ2-1; CDR3aa: CASSSGGSYNEQFF; CDR3nt: TGCGCCAGCAGTTCAGGGGGTTCCTACAATGAGCAGTTCTTC
d_gene: NA; v_gene: TRBV7-8; abundance: NA; j_gene: TRBJ1-1; CDR3aa: CASLRGGAGKTEAFF; CDR3nt: TGTGCCAGCCTACGCGGGGGAGCAGGGAAGACTGAAGCTTTCTTT
d_gene: TRBD2; v_gene: TRBV28; abundance: few; j_gene: TRBJ2-1; CDR3aa: CASKAGAGGFYNEQFF; CDR3nt: TGTGCCAGCAAGGCGGGGGCGGGAGGGTTCTACAATGAGCAGTTCTTC
d_gene: TRBD2; v_gene: TRBV12-5; abundance: NA; j_gene: TRBJ2-1; CDR3aa: CASGFTRTSGTYNEQFF; CDR3nt: TGTGCTAGTGGTTTTACGCGGACTAGCGGGACCTACAATGAGCAGTTCTTC
d_gene: NA; v_gene: TRBV11-3; abundance: NA; j_gene: TRBJ1-1; CDR3aa: CASSFFPGVTEAFF; CDR3nt: TGTGCCAGCAGCTTTTTTCCGGGAGTGACTGAAGCTTTCTTT
d_gene: TRBD2; v_gene: TRBV7-3; abundance: once; j_gene: TRBJ2-5; CDR3aa: CASSLAGDSSETQYF; CDR3nt: TGTGCCAGCAGCTTAGCGGGAGATAGTTCGGAGACCCAGTACTTC
d_gene: NA; v_gene: TRBV29-1; abundance: NA; j_gene: TRBJ1-1; CDR3aa: CSVTGGGGTEAFF; CDR3nt: TGCAGCGTGACGGGAGGGGGGGGCACTGAAGCTTTCTTT
d_gene: NA; v_gene: TRBV9; abundance: NA; j_gene: TRBJ1-1; CDR3aa: CASSVSGGSISTEAFF; CDR3nt: TGTGCCAGCAGCGTATCCGGCGGGTCAATTTCCACTGAAGCTTTCTTT
d_gene: NA; v_gene: TRBV7-6; abundance: NA; j_gene: TRBJ2-5; CDR3aa: CASSLAHREKETQYF; CDR3nt: TGTGCCAGCAGCTTAGCGCACAGGGAGAAAGAGACCCAGTACTTC
d_gene: NA; v_gene: TRBV19; abundance: NA; j_gene: TRBJ2-3; CDR3aa: CASSIRDTDTQYF; CDR3nt: TGTGCCAGTAGTATTAGAGACACAGATACGCAGTATTTT
d_gene: TRBD1; v_gene: TRBV7-3; abundance: NA; j_gene: TRBJ2-6; CDR3aa: CASSHTGAGANVLTF; CDR3nt: TGTGCCAGCAGTCACACAGGGGCGGGGGCCAACGTCCTGACTTTC
d_gene: NA; v_gene: TRBV7-2; abundance: NA; j_gene: TRBJ2-1; CDR3aa: CASSLQTSSYNEQFF; CDR3nt: TGTGCCAGCAGCCTCCAAACGAGCTCCTACAATGAGCAGTTCTTC
d_gene: TRBD1; v_gene: TRBV27; abundance: once; j_gene: TRBJ2-7; CDR3aa: CASSIGTGLYYEQYF; CDR3nt: TGTGCCAGCAGTATAGGGACAGGATTATACTACGAGCAGTACTTC
d_gene: NA; v_gene: TRBV15; abundance: NA; j_gene: TRBJ1-3; CDR3aa: CATSTLNTIYF; CDR3nt: TGTGCCACCAGCACCTTAAACACCATATATTTT
d_gene: NA; v_gene: TRBV6-5; abundance: NA; j_gene: TRBJ1-2; CDR3aa: CASIPRGEGSYGYTF; CDR3nt: TGTGCCAGCATCCCCCGAGGTGAGGGAAGCTATGGCTACACCTTC
d_gene: TRBD2; v_gene: TRBV14; abundance: NA; j_gene: TRBJ2-5; CDR3aa: CASSRTATSGFTETQYF; CDR3nt: TGTGCCAGCAGCCGCACCGCCACTAGCGGCTTCACAGAGACCCAGTACTTC
d_gene: NA; v_gene: TRBV18; abundance: NA; j_gene: TRBJ2-1; CDR3aa: CASSPPTMGGRSNEQFF; CDR3nt: TGTGCCAGCTCACCCCCGACAATGGGGGGGCGAAGTAATGAGCAGTTCTTC
d_gene: NA; v_gene: TRBV7-9; abundance: once; j_gene: TRBJ2-1; CDR3aa: CASSLGTTSSGEQFF; CDR3nt: TGTGCCAGCAGCCTTGGGACAACTAGTAGCGGTGAGCAGTTCTTC